These T cell receptor beta chains were read from a single sample in a study of CD8+ T cells in alopecia areata. The table came from immunoSEQ multiplex PCR; TCRdb's copy has only in-frame clones and leaves some out. The data contain some 210,000 clones, more than 55% of them singletons. This specimen consisted of CD4+ T cells sorted from blood, obtained between weeks 44 and 45, from a patient treated with tofacitinib. These receptors were collected from a human donor with alopecia areata. The CDR3 runs from the conserved cysteine through the conserved F or W. The order of the fields is D gene, V gene, clone size, J gene, CDR3 DNA, CDR3 protein. The D gene is left open where the match is weak. Only some rows state a clone size, as once, few, many or a class for expanded clones.

D: -
V: TRBV5-4
size: -
J: TRBJ1-1
DNA: TGTGCCAGCAGTCGGGAGACGAACACTGAAGCTTTCTTT
CDR3: CASSRETNTEAFF

D: -
V: TRBV20-1
size: once
J: TRBJ1-2
DNA: TGCAGTGCTAGCGCGAATCCCGGCTACACCTTC
CDR3: CSASANPGYTF

D: TRBD1
V: TRBV29-1
size: -
J: TRBJ1-4
DNA: TGCAGCGTTGCAGACAGGGATAATGAAAAACTGTTTTTT
CDR3: CSVADRDNEKLFF

D: TRBD2
V: TRBV10-3
size: -
J: TRBJ2-3
DNA: TGTGCCATCAGCGCCCGCGGGGGGGACCCGCCGGCGCAGTATTTT
CDR3: CAISARGGDPPAQYF

D: -
V: TRBV5-1
size: -
J: TRBJ2-1
DNA: TGCGCCAGCAGCTTGGTACTAGACTACAATGAGCAGTTCTTC
CDR3: CASSLVLDYNEQFF

D: -
V: TRBV6-5
size: few
J: TRBJ1-4
DNA: TGTGCCAGCAGGTCGAATGAAAAACTGTTTTTT
CDR3: CASRSNEKLFF

D: TRBD1
V: TRBV29-1
size: -
J: TRBJ2-7
DNA: TGCAGCGCAGGGGGCTCCTACGAGCAGTACTTC
CDR3: CSAGGSYEQYF

D: -
V: TRBV7-2
size: once
J: TRBJ2-2
DNA: TGTGCCAGCAGCTTAGAGGTTGAGCGGGTGGGGACCGGGGAGCTGTTTTTT
CDR3: CASSLEVERVGTGELFF

D: -
V: TRBV9
size: -
J: TRBJ2-6
DNA: TGTGCCAGCAGCGGAAAACAGCCCGACTCTGGGGCCAACGTCCTGACTTTC
CDR3: CASSGKQPDSGANVLTF

D: -
V: TRBV12-5
size: few
J: TRBJ2-5
DNA: TGTGCTAGTGGTTTCGAGGCTGAGACCCAGTACTTC
CDR3: CASGFEAETQYF

D: -
V: TRBV5-1
size: -
J: TRBJ1-6
DNA: TGCGCCAGCAGCTCTACAGGGTCCCTCCACGATTCACCCCTCCACTTT
CDR3: CASSSTGSLHDSPLHF

D: -
V: TRBV19
size: few
J: TRBJ1-2
DNA: TGTGCCAGTAGTATAGGCCCGGGAGCGACGTTC
CDR3: CASSIGPGATF

D: -
V: TRBV11-2
size: -
J: TRBJ1-5
DNA: TGTGCCAGCAGCTTAGCCCCCGGTAAGAATCAGCCCCAGCATTTT
CDR3: CASSLAPGKNQPQHF

D: TRBD1
V: TRBV9
size: -
J: TRBJ1-6
DNA: TGTGCCAGCAGCCCGCGACAGGGAGGCAATTCACCCCTCCACTTT
CDR3: CASSPRQGGNSPLHF

D: -
V: TRBV4-3
size: few
J: TRBJ1-1
DNA: TGCGCCAGCAGCCGGCAAACTGGGACTGAAGCTTTCTTT
CDR3: CASSRQTGTEAFF

D: -
V: TRBV29-1
size: -
J: TRBJ2-7
DNA: TGCAGCGTTTCTGAGGGAACTTACGAGCAGTACTTC
CDR3: CSVSEGTYEQYF

D: TRBD1
V: TRBV11-2
size: -
J: TRBJ1-3
DNA: TGTGCCAGCAGCCGCATGGGACAGGCGAAAGGAAACACCATATATTTT
CDR3: CASSRMGQAKGNTIYF

D: TRBD2
V: TRBV10-3
size: -
J: TRBJ2-1
DNA: TGTGCCATCAGTGATACCGCTGGGAAGCGGGGCAACTACAATGAGCAGTTCTTC
CDR3: CAISDTAGKRGNYNEQFF

D: -
V: TRBV30
size: -
J: TRBJ1-4
DNA: TGTGCCTGGAGTGTACGACGGCCAACTAATGAAAAACTGTTTTTT
CDR3: CAWSVRRPTNEKLFF

D: -
V: TRBV25-1
size: -
J: TRBJ1-2
DNA: TGTGCCAGCAGTGAATATACCGGGAACGGCTACACCTTC
CDR3: CASSEYTGNGYTF

D: TRBD1
V: TRBV7-9
size: -
J: TRBJ1-1
DNA: TGTGCCAGCAGCTCCCAAACCCCCACAGGGGGCAAGATCTTT
CDR3: CASSSQTPTGGKIF

D: TRBD1
V: TRBV4-3
size: -
J: TRBJ1-6
DNA: TGCGCCAGCAGCCCGGACAGGGGGCTTTCACCCCTCCACTTT
CDR3: CASSPDRGLSPLHF

D: -
V: TRBV5-6
size: -
J: TRBJ1-2
DNA: TGTGCCAGCAGCTTGAAAGGTGCACCTAACTATGGCTACACCTTC
CDR3: CASSLKGAPNYGYTF

D: -
V: TRBV5-1
size: -
J: TRBJ1-1
DNA: TGCGCCAGCAGCGTTTCGATAAGAGTAAAGAACACTGAAGCTTTCTTT
CDR3: CASSVSIRVKNTEAFF

D: -
V: TRBV15
size: once
J: TRBJ1-6
DNA: TGTGCCACCAGCGGCAGTGCGGGGAATTCACCCCTCCACTTT
CDR3: CATSGSAGNSPLHF

D: -
V: TRBV29-1
size: few
J: TRBJ2-7
DNA: TGCAGCGTTGAAGATCCCAGGGGCTTATACGAGCAGTACTTC
CDR3: CSVEDPRGLYEQYF

D: -
V: TRBV25-1
size: -
J: TRBJ1-6
DNA: TGTGCCACCCGCCGGGGTGAAGGGAATTCACCCCTCCACTTT
CDR3: CATRRGEGNSPLHF

D: TRBD1
V: TRBV5-4
size: -
J: TRBJ2-3
DNA: TGTGCCAGCAGCTTGTTTGGGACAGGAACAGATACGCAGTATTTT
CDR3: CASSLFGTGTDTQYF

D: -
V: TRBV10-3
size: -
J: TRBJ1-1
DNA: TGTGCCATAAGGTATAACACTGAAGCTTTCTTT
CDR3: CAIRYNTEAFF

D: -
V: TRBV19
size: -
J: TRBJ1-2
DNA: TGTGCCAGTAGTATAGTGCTGGGGACCGTGATCGGTGGCTACACCTTC
CDR3: CASSIVLGTVIGGYTF

D: TRBD1
V: TRBV4-3
size: few
J: TRBJ1-5
DNA: TGCGCCAGCAGCCTACCTGACCGGGACAGGGACCTCTACGGTAGCAATCAGCCCCAGCATTTT
CDR3: CASSLPDRDRDLYGSNQPQHF

D: -
V: TRBV2
size: many
J: TRBJ2-1
DNA: TGTGCCAGCAGTGAAGTAGAAGGTGGCAGGAGATCCTACAATGAGCAGTTCTTC
CDR3: CASSEVEGGRRSYNEQFF

D: TRBD2
V: TRBV2
size: -
J: TRBJ2-1
DNA: TGTGCCAGCATCGGACTAGCGGTTAACAATGAGCAGTTCTTC
CDR3: CASIGLAVNNEQFF

D: -
V: TRBV2
size: few
J: TRBJ2-7
DNA: TGTGCCAGCAGGGCCGACAGCTCCTACGAGCAGTACTTC
CDR3: CASRADSSYEQYF

D: -
V: TRBV5-1
size: -
J: TRBJ2-3
DNA: TGCGCCAGCAGCTTGAGATCCAGGGGAGGGGCAGATACGCAGTATTTT
CDR3: CASSLRSRGGADTQYF

D: -
V: TRBV25-1
size: -
J: TRBJ2-1
DNA: TGTGCCAGCAGTGAATTGAGTGCGTGGTTCTTC
CDR3: CASSELSAWFF

D: -
V: TRBV7-8
size: -
J: TRBJ1-1
DNA: TGTGCCAGCAGCTCGACAAGAAACACTGAAGCTTTCTTT
CDR3: CASSSTRNTEAFF

D: -
V: TRBV18
size: once
J: TRBJ1-2
DNA: TGTGCCAGCTCACCTGCAGGGGATGGCTACACCTTC
CDR3: CASSPAGDGYTF

D: -
V: TRBV27
size: -
J: TRBJ2-1
DNA: TGTGCCAGCAGTCCCCTCCAGGGTGGCCCCTACAATGAGCAGTTCTTC
CDR3: CASSPLQGGPYNEQFF

D: -
V: TRBV4-3
size: -
J: TRBJ1-2
DNA: TGCGCCAGCAGCCAAGATATGGGGGGCTTTGGCTACACCTTC
CDR3: CASSQDMGGFGYTF

D: -
V: TRBV4-3
size: once
J: TRBJ1-1
DNA: TGCGCCAGCAGCCAAGGGACAGCGAACACTGAAGCTTTCTTT
CDR3: CASSQGTANTEAFF

D: -
V: TRBV10-2
size: -
J: TRBJ2-1
DNA: TGCGCCAGCAGCCAGACTTACAATGAGCAGTTCTTC
CDR3: CASSQTYNEQFF

D: -
V: TRBV29-1
size: -
J: TRBJ1-4
DNA: TGCAGCGTCTTAGAGAAATTGGGTGAAAAACTGTTTTTT
CDR3: CSVLEKLGEKLFF

D: TRBD1
V: TRBV9
size: -
J: TRBJ2-7
DNA: TGTGCCAGCAGCGTACAGGGGACAGGGACCTACGAGCAGTACTTC
CDR3: CASSVQGTGTYEQYF

D: -
V: TRBV7-2
size: -
J: TRBJ2-5
DNA: TGTGCCAGCAATTGGTGGGAGCACCAAGAGACCCAGTACTTC
CDR3: CASNWWEHQETQYF